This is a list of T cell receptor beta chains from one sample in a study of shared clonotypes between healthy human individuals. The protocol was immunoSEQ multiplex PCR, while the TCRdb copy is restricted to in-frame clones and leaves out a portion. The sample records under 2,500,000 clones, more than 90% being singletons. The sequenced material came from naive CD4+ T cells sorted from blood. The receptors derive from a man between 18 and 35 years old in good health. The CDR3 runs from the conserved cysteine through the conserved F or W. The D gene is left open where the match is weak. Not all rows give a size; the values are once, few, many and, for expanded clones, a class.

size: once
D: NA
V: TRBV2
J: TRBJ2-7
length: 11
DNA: TGTGCCGGAGCCCTCAACTACGAGCAGTACTTC
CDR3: CAGALNYEQYF

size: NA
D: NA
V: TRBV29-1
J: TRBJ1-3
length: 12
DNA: TGCAGCGTTGGGATATCTGGAAACACCATATATTTT
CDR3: CSVGISGNTIYF

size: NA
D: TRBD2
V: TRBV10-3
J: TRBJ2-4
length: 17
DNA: TGTGCCATCAGTGAGCTAGGACTAGCGGGAGGCCTTGGCATTCAGTACTTC
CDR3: CAISELGLAGGLGIQYF

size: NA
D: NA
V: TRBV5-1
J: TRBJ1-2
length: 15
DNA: TGCGCCAGCCAGGGAGGAGGGACAAACAACTATGGCTACACCTTC
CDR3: CASQGGGTNNYGYTF

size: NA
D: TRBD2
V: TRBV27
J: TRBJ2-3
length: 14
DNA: TGTGCCAGCAGTAACCGACTAGCCACAGATACGCAGTATTTT
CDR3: CASSNRLATDTQYF

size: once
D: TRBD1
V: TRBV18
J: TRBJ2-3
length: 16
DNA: TGTGCCAGCTCACCAAGGACAGGGGGGCCGGGAGATACGCAGTATTTT
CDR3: CASSPRTGGPGDTQYF

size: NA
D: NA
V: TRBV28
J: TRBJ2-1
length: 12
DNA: TGTGCCAGCAGTTCCGACATCAATGAGCAGTTCTTC
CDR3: CASSSDINEQFF

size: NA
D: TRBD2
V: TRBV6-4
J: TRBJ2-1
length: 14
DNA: TGTGCCAGCAGTGACTGGGCGGGGGGAAGTGGACAGTTCTTC
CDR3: CASSDWAGGSGQFF

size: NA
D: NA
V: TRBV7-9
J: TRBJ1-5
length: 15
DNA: TGTGCCAGCAGCAGGGACGGAGATAGCAATCAGCCCCAGCATTTT
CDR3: CASSRDGDSNQPQHF

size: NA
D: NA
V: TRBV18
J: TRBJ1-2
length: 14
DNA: TGTGCCAGCTCCCCCGGACAGACGACTTATGGCTACACCTTC
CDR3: CASSPGQTTYGYTF

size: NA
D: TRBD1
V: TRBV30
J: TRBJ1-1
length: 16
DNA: TGTGCCTGGATAACGACGGGACAGCGCATGAACACTGAAGCTTTCTTT
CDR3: CAWITTGQRMNTEAFF

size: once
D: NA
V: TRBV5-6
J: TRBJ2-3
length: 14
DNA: TGTGCCAGCAGCCCGGACACGACCACAGATACGCAGTATTTT
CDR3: CASSPDTTTDTQYF

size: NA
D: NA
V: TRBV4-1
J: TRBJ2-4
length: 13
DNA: TGCGCCAGCAGCCTTGCGACCGAAAACATTCAGTACTTC
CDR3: CASSLATENIQYF

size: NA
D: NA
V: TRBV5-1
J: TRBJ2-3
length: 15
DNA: TGCGCCAGCAGCTTGGCTGGCAATCTCGGAGATACGCAGTATTTT
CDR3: CASSLAGNLGDTQYF

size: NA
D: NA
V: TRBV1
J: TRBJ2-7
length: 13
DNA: TGCACCAGCAGCTCGGACAGCGACTACGAGCAGTACTTC
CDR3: CTSSSDSDYEQYF

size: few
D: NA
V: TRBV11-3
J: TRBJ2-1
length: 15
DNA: TGTGCCAGCAGCTCGGACAGCTTAGGCTACAATGAGCAGTTCTTC
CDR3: CASSSDSLGYNEQFF

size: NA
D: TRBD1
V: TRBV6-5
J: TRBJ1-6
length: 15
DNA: TGTGCCAGCAAAATGACAGGGGGCAGTATTTCACCCCTCCACTTT
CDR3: CASKMTGGSISPLHF

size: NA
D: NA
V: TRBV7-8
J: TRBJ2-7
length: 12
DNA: TGTGCCAGCAGCTTAAGCGGCTTTCGACAGTACTTC
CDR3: CASSLSGFRQYF